The source of this TCR beta chain is a study of blood T cell repertoires in COVID-19. The overall study: COVID-19 samples collected from the United States, Italy and Spain covered acute and convalescent phases. T cells, B-cell-depleted T cells, or PBMCs supplied cDNA or gDNA.

In the authors' methods: Amplification of reference gene primers was used by the study to estimate nucleated cell counts. Profiled with immunoSEQ multiplex PCR; TCRdb holds only in-frame clones, not every one. D and trimming come from the DNA, and the V and J calls and clone size come from that table. The table lists 150,000 to 200,000 clones, roughly nine tenths of them singletons. The length of the CDR3 is 13 residues. V dropped 6 bases and J dropped 6 bases, with 11 bases sitting between them. This clonotype was sampled from a man younger than 30 who had recovered from COVID-19. Sequencing was performed on peripheral blood. The V and J genes are TRBV12-3 or TRBV12-4 and TRBJ2-2, with D tentatively TRBD2 (6 bases). The CDR3 nucleotides are TGTGCCAGCAGAAATAGGGAGGCCGGGGAGCTGTTTTTT. Protein: CASRNREAGELFF.